This T cell receptor beta chain stems from a study of identical twins. Study-wide findings and caveats: Out-of-frame beta sequences exhibited a weaker degree of excess twin sharing. The same donors were not followed; conclusions instead depended on cross-sectional statistical analysis. Abundant cord blood beta clonotypes carried fewer insertions; memory repertoires showed none.

With respect to this clonotype: The antigen remains unidentified.

TCRdb reprocessed the 5' RACE reads via MiXCR and lists one record per CDR3 protein. The table shows 500,000 to 550,000 distinct CDR3 sequences, with around 20% occurring only once. Trimming cost V 0 bases and J 5 bases, with 12 bases left between them. This CDR3 comprises 15 residues. Germline V gene data show CDR1 as SGDLS and CDR2 as YYNGEE. These data also featured in a second study, about yellow fever vaccine responses in identical twins. That paper adds: The T cell response to vaccination in identical twins was reportedly partly convergent and partly personalized.

This TCR derives from a woman aged 18-29 years in good health. The gene calls are TRBV9 and TRBJ2-1, with D unresolved. The sequencing input was CD4+ T cells sorted from blood. In DNA, the CDR3 is TGTGCCAGCAGCGTAGCATTGTCCGCGAACAATGAGCAGTTCTTC. Protein: CASSVALSANNEQFF.